The sequence of this T cell receptor (beta chain) was determined in a study of blood T cell repertoires in COVID-19 (dated by TCRdb to 2020 to 2021). General notes on the study: The collaborator samples originated in the United States, Italy and Spain and spanned the acute and convalescent phases of COVID-19. Nearly every sample came with metadata listing a de-identified subject ID, COVID-19 status, age in years and sex. Deeply sampled blood TCRbeta repertoires from subjects exposed to, actively infected with, or recovered from COVID-19 were included in the dataset. The material from the prospective study consisted of cDNA or gDNA derived from T cells, B-cell-depleted T cells, or PBMCs. Where HLA class I and class II types were available, the types were taken from metadata supplied by the sample provider, not from assay-based typing. The repertoires were made available in a free public database intended to serve as a resource for research on the immune response to SARS-CoV-2. Samples came from the ongoing ImmuneRACE study (first 160 participants) plus 1,254 subjects from 6 global collaborators. On the study overall, not on this receptor specifically: How much clinical and demographic metadata was included differed by source and by participant, and the metadata was provided uncurated.

About this clone itself: Its recognized antigen is unknown. No base quality values were provided; no much bigger clone lies one nucleotide off.

TCRbeta CDR3 regions were amplified from genomic DNA using the immunoSEQ Assay, a bias-controlled multiplex PCR. Under the source paper's analysis protocol: Nucleated cell counts per sample were estimated from amplification of reference gene primers within the assay. To quantify the absolute abundance of each unique TCRbeta CDR3 rearrangement, sequence reads were collapsed and filtered. Productive Simpson clonality was computed per sample as the square root of Simpson's diversity index over productive rearrangements. In its TCRdb copy, this immuneACCESS table keeps in-frame sequences only and misses some clones. Where compared with another copy, unresolved V genes explain less than half of these, and the others have no known cause. That table supplies the V and J calls and clone size; D and trimming were determined from the DNA. In all, the sample holds about 50,000 clones, and around 81% of those were seen once. The top ten hold roughly 29% of the sample.

V is reduced by 4 bases and J by 4 bases, leaving a spacing of 10 bases between them. Sequences SGHAT (CDR1) and FQNNGV (CDR2) are obtained from the germline V gene. Including the terminal cysteine and phenylalanine, the CDR3 comprises 13 residues. Only CDR3 DNA is held: 39 bases, read in frame from base 1. At one collaborating source in Seattle, patients were enrolled during active infection and were followed longitudinally through the course of disease. Collaborating institutions collected whole blood in K2EDTA tubes following their own protocols. Collaborator samples were shipped for TCRbeta analysis as frozen whole blood, isolated PBMCs, or DNA extracted from either sample type.

Sequenced sample: peripheral blood. This sequence originates from a woman aged 80 or over with COVID-19, enrolled during active disease. The chain is encoded by TRBV11-2 joined to TRBJ1-1, with the D gene call left open. The DNA sequence reads TGTGCCAGCAGCTATTCAGCGAGCACTGAAGCTTTCTTT. This is translated as CASSYSASTEAFF.